The next 10 T cell receptor beta chains were all read from a single sample in a study of cytomegalovirus exposure and HLA in healthy donors. It was with 60 Vbeta and 13 Jbeta primers that the PCR ran. Assay used: immunoSEQ multiplex PCR; TCRdb lists only in-frame clones, some missing. The sample contains around 300,000 clones, around nine tenths of which appear only once. Sequencing was performed on PBMCs. Source of these receptors: a woman younger than 35 in good health and CMV-seronegative.

The CDR3 DNA reads as TGTGCCAGCGGGGAAACAGGGGTACCCCAGCATTTT. Translation: CASGETGVPQHF. The gene calls are TRBV6-6 and TRBJ1-5; TRBD1 matches 7 bases. The CDR3 has 12 residues. V shed 8 bases, J shed 10 bases, and the junction held 8 bases outside the gene matches. The germline CDR1 and CDR2 sequences are MNHNY and SVGAGI (reference sequence).

A word on this clone: Other DNA sequences of this sample code for an identical CDR3. The V and J genes are TRBV7-3 and TRBJ1-2, with a possible D match to TRBD1 (5 bases). Deletions cut 5 bases from V and 1 base from J, with 8 bases between. Germline lookup yields CDR1 SGHTA and CDR2 FQGTGA. CDR3 size: 13 residues. In DNA form, the CDR3 reads TGTGCCAGCAGCCTCGGGGGTAACTATGGCTACACCTTC. Protein product: CASSLGGNYGYTF.

Details on this clone: This sample includes further DNA sequences coding for the same CDR3. The CDR3 nucleotides read TGTGCCAGCAGCCAAACCCTAGCGGCAGATACGCAGTATTTT. Translating gives CASSQTLAADTQYF. The chain links TRBV7-9 to TRBJ2-3, with TRBD2 matching 7 bases. Unmatched junction bases numbered 6, after V lost 5 bases and J lost 4 bases. Germline lookup yields CDR1 SEHNR and CDR2 FQNEAQ (reference sequence). The CDR3 is made up of 14 amino acids.

V is TRBV5-4 and J is TRBJ1-1, with 7 bases lining up with TRBD1. The V gene end was trimmed by 1 base and the J gene end by 8 bases; junction bases not matched to a gene: 5. The CDR3 sequence is 13 residues long. Per the germline V gene, CDR1 is SGHNT and CDR2 is YYREEE (reference sequence). This CDR3 reads CASSLKGGGEAFF. CDR3 bases: TGTGCCAGCAGCTTGAAAGGGGGCGGGGAAGCTTTCTTT.

The chain has TRBV9 and TRBJ2-1, with 9 bases lining up with TRBD1. Germline V CDR1 and CDR2: SGDLS, YYNGEE. V lost 7 bases and J lost 1; bases outside the gene matches: 12. The CDR3 consists of 17 residues. CDR3 sequence: CASSGTGSRGSYNEQFF. The CDR3 nucleotides read TGTGCCAGCTCCGGGACAGGGTCAAGAGGGTCCTACAATGAGCAGTTCTTC.

The genes are TRBV4-1 and TRBJ1-6, with a tentative D call TRBD1 (6 bases). Looked up from germline, CDR1 is MGHRA and CDR2 is YSYEKL. V lost 0 bases and J lost 10, with 13 bases in between. This CDR3 has 15 amino acids. CDR3 DNA: TGCGCCAGCAGCCAAGACGGGAGGGGACACTCACCCCTCCACTTT. Its translation: CASSQDGRGHSPLHF.

J is TRBJ2-3 and V is TRBV2; the match to TRBD2 covers 8 bases. In germline, CDR1 is SNHLY, CDR2 FYNNEI. This CDR3 is 16 amino acids long. After removal of 5 bases from V and 9 bases from J, the junction contained 16 bases not matched to a gene. The CDR3 DNA is TGTGCCAGCAGTCGACTAGCCGACACGGGGGGGGAGACGCAGTATTTT. It translates to CASSRLADTGGETQYF.

V gene TRBV5-6 combines with J gene TRBJ1-5; D gene uncertain. V was trimmed by 0 bases and J by 5 bases, leaving 6 bases between them. The CDR3 has 13 amino acids. CDR1 and CDR2 from the germline V gene are SGHDT and YYEEEE. CDR3 bases: TGTGCCAGCAGCTTGGGCCGGGATCAGCCCCAGCATTTT. Translation: CASSLGRDQPQHF.

The chain joins TRBV6-6 to TRBJ2-7; the match to TRBD1 covers 10 bases. CDR3 size: 16 residues. Germline CDR1 MNHNY, CDR2 SVGAGI (reference sequence). The junction had 2 bases not matched to a gene; V was cut back by 0 bases and J by 0 bases. The CDR3 DNA reads TGTGCCAGCAGTTACTCGGGACAGGGGAGCTCCTACGAGCAGTACTTC. Protein: CASSYSGQGSSYEQYF.

This rearrangement joins TRBV9 to TRBJ2-2, with 8 bases aligning to TRBD2. The CDR3 consists of 14 residues. The V and J ends lost 6 bases and 2 bases, in that order; junction bases with no gene match: 3. The V gene's germline CDR1 is SGDLS and CDR2 YYNGEE. This CDR3 reads CASTGGVNTGELFF. DNA for the CDR3: TGTGCCAGCACGGGGGGGGTAAACACCGGGGAGCTGTTTTTT.